This is a list of T cell receptor beta chains from one sample in a study of T cell responses to AZD1222 COVID-19 vaccine. Sequencing was performed with immunoSEQ multiplex PCR; in TCRdb, only in-frame clones are kept and a portion is missing. In the table there are about 140,000 clones, more than 80% of which are singletons. Sequencing was performed on peripheral blood, taken 28 days after the second dose of the MenACWY control vaccine. Source of these receptors: an adult who received the MenACWY meningococcal vaccine as a control. The CDR3 runs from the conserved cysteine through the conserved F or W.

TRBV28,TRBJ2-1,CASSFSGRSYNEQFF
TRBV5-6,TRBJ1-5,CASSFSGRNQPQHF
TRBV9,TRBJ2-1,CASSPWQSSYNEQFF
TRBV19,TRBJ2-7,CASGPDRAEYEQYF
TRBV7-8,TRBJ1-2,CASSKTGVRGYTF
TRBV19,TRBJ1-2,CASSLIGVYGYTF
TRBV19,TRBJ2-1,CASSRLAGSYNEQFF
TRBV10-3,TRBJ1-1,CAISESGQQNTEAFF
TRBV4-3,TRBJ1-1,CASSPSDRAFTEAFF
TRBV27,TRBJ2-3,CASTQGASTDTQYF
TRBV19,TRBJ2-7,CASSITGASSYEQYF
TRBV3-1/TRBV3-2,TRBJ1-6,CASSQEWQGATYNSPLHF
TRBV2,TRBJ2-4,CASSTGFPDIQYF
TRBV7-6,TRBJ2-1,CASSRGTSGSIEQFF
TRBV18,TRBJ2-3,CASSLRTDTDTQYF
TRBV4-1,TRBJ2-1,CASSQEGGLSSYNEQFF
TRBV28,TRBJ1-1,CASSFSGQPNTEAFF
TRBV3-1/TRBV3-2,TRBJ2-7,CASSQNPTGRDEQYF
TRBV11-1,TRBJ1-2,CASSSQSNYGYTF
TRBV7-2,TRBJ2-1,CASSSGTYNEQFF
TRBV28,TRBJ1-5,CASSLTGRYSNQPQHF
TRBV23-1,TRBJ1-2,CASSPGDLEYGYTF
TRBV7-9,TRBJ1-4,CASVEFGGGPNEKLFF
TRBV5-5,TRBJ2-1,CASSVEGDNEQFF
TRBV15,TRBJ2-7,CATSQNTGMYEQYF
TRBV11-1,TRBJ2-7,CASSPSSGGDEQYF
TRBV19,TRBJ2-4,CASSIARTSGNYIQYF
TRBV3-1/TRBV3-2,TRBJ1-2,CASSQGRGYGYTF
TRBV3-1/TRBV3-2,TRBJ1-5,CASSQDSRVVQPQHF
TRBV2,TRBJ1-6,CASRPGQVNPLHF
TRBV6-5,TRBJ1-1,CASSYIVAGMNTEAFF
TRBV19,TRBJ2-7,CASSMNNRYEQYF
TRBV5-5,TRBJ2-4,CASSSVPGQGAIDIQYF
TRBV19,TRBJ2-3,CASSVLAGGFSDTQYF
TRBV2,TRBJ1-5,CASSDVGRWQPQHF
TRBV11-2,TRBJ2-3,CASSWIAGGADTQYF
TRBV30,TRBJ1-2,CAWADGNYGYTF